The entry below describes one T cell receptor beta chain. Original handling: Cell counts per sample came from amplifying reference gene primers. Libraries were prepared by immunoSEQ multiplex PCR; TCRdb keeps only in-frame clonotypes and omits some of them. That table furnishes V, J and clone size, whereas the DNA furnished D and trimming. Of about 160,000 clones in the sample, about nine tenths were seen once. From germline, CDR1 is SGHRS and CDR2 YFSETQ. The CDR3 has 14 residues. Trimming took 3 bases from V and 9 from J, leaving 19 bases between them. This record comes from a study of blood T cell repertoires in COVID-19. Study-level background: COVID-19 samples collected from the United States, Italy and Spain covered acute and convalescent phases. Sources were T cells, B-cell-depleted T cells, or PBMCs; the material itself was cDNA or gDNA.

The material sequenced was peripheral blood. This sequence was found in a woman in her sixties or seventies who had recovered from COVID-19. J is TRBJ2-7 and V is TRBV5-1; a possible D gene is TRBD1 (6 bases). The CDR3 protein is CASSSDRSAGRQYF. In nucleotides, the CDR3 is TGCGCCAGCAGCTCAGACAGGTCCGCCGGTAGGCAGTACTTC. Looking up the rest from reference TRBV5-1 and TRBJ2-7 gives the full variable domain: KAGVTQTPRYLIKTRGQQVTLSCSPISGHRSVSWYQQTPGQGLQFLFEYFSETQRNKGNFPGRFSGRQFSNSRSEMNVSTLELGDSALYLCASSSDRSAGRQYFGPGTRLTVT.